One and the same sample provided the 24 T cell receptor beta chains below, sequenced in a study of T cell changes during pregnancy in multiple sclerosis. Generated by immunoSEQ multiplex PCR, the TCRdb table keeps only in-frame clones and is missing some. This sample has about 49,000 clones, with around 90% found just once. The specimen comprised peripheral blood, sampled after pregnancy. The receptors come from a female donor in good health, enrolled as a control in a pregnancy study.

Here the CDR3 reads CASSLGQGGFTDTQYF. As DNA, the CDR3 is TGCGCCAGCAGCCTCGGACAGGGGGGCTTCACAGATACGCAGTATTTT. The J gene is TRBJ2-3, the V gene TRBV5-1, with TRBD1 identical over 10 bases. CDR1 and CDR2 from the germline V gene are SGHRS and YFSETQ. V trimming: 4 bases; J trimming: 2 bases; junction bases outside the gene matches: 7. The CDR3 totals 16 residues.

The V and J genes are TRBV5-1 and TRBJ2-2, with a tentative D call TRBD1 (6 bases). Per germline, CDR1 SGHRS and CDR2 YFSETQ. Between the trimmed V and J ends, which lost 4 bases and 3 bases, there was a span of 16 bases. This CDR3 spans 16 amino acids. The CDR3 bases are TGCGCCAGCAGCCCCTACAGGGTGGAGGACACCGGGGAGCTGTTTTTT. This codes for CASSPYRVEDTGELFF.

The gene calls are TRBV30 and TRBJ1-1; TRBD1 matches 7 bases. Per the germline V gene, CDR1 is GTSNPN and CDR2 is SVGIG (reference sequence). The CDR3 is 16 amino acids. J lost 1 base, V lost 0 bases, and 8 bases had no gene match. For the CDR3, the DNA is TGTGCCTGGAGTGTACGGGTGGACAGGAGGAACACTGAAGCTTTCTTT. Its protein is CAWSVRVDRRNTEAFF.

The chain joins TRBV5-4 to TRBJ2-7, with D possibly TRBD2 on 6 matching bases. Trimming took 0 bases from V and 6 from J, leaving 16 bases between them. CDR1 is SGHNT, CDR2 YYREEE, per germline (reference sequence). This CDR3 has 15 amino acids. The CDR3 loop is CASSLAGTPGTEQYF. The CDR3 region has the DNA TGTGCCAGCAGCTTGGCCGGGACTCCGGGAACCGAGCAGTACTTC.

The chain couples TRBV4-1 to TRBJ1-1, with unresolved D. The germline CDR1 and CDR2 sequences are MGHRA and YSYEKL. This CDR3 spans 17 amino acids. V lost 4 bases, J lost 4 bases, and 22 bases lay in between. CDR3 amino acids: CASSLNADLGLGTEAFF. The CDR3 region has the DNA TGCGCCAGCAGCCTAAACGCGGACTTAGGTTTGGGCACTGAAGCTTTCTTT.

V and J are TRBV2 and TRBJ1-1; no clear D gene. Germline loops: CDR1 SNHLY, CDR2 FYNNEI. The CDR3 consists of 11 residues. V gave up 1 base and J gave up 7 bases, with 4 bases separating them. CDR3 in amino acids: CASSEGSEAFF. In nucleotides, the CDR3 is TGTGCCAGCAGTGAAGGGAGTGAAGCTTTCTTT. Based on the CDR3 plus reference TRBV2 and TRBJ1-1, the full variable domain is EPEVTQTPSHQVTQMGQEVILRCVPISNHLYFYWYRQILGQKVEFLVSFYNNEISEKSEIFDDQFSVERPDGSNFTLKIRSTKLEDSAMYFCASSEGSEAFFGQGTRLTVV.

V is TRBV28 and J is TRBJ1-2, with TRBD1 as a possible D gene (5 bases). The length of the CDR3 is 13 residues. The V end was cut by 5 bases, the J end by 7 bases, with 14 bases between. Germline CDR1 reads MDHEN; CDR2 reads SYDVKM. The CDR3: CASSPPDRGGYTF. The CDR3 DNA follows: TGTGCCAGCAGTCCGCCCGACAGAGGTGGCTACACCTTC.

The chain employs TRBV27 and TRBJ2-7; 9 positions match TRBD1. This CDR3 spans 16 amino acids. With V trimmed by 3 bases and J by 0 bases, 6 bases remained unmatched. Germline V gene lookup returns CDR1 MNHEY and CDR2 SMNVEV (reference sequence). The CDR3 region is CASSFLRDRDSYEQYF. The DNA of the CDR3 is TGTGCCAGCAGTTTTCTCCGGGACAGGGACTCCTACGAGCAGTACTTC.

The gene calls are TRBV29-1 and TRBJ1-1, with 7 positions matching TRBD1. The CDR3 is 13 amino acids. V gave up 8 bases and J gave up 1 base; unmatched junction bases: 7. Germline assignment: CDR1 SQVTM and CDR2 ANQGSEA. The CDR3 spells CSPYRGANTEAFF. CDR3 sequence (DNA): TGCAGCCCATACAGGGGTGCGAACACTGAAGCTTTCTTT.

The rearrangement uses TRBV28 and TRBJ1-2; possibly TRBD1 for D (5 bases). Deletions cut 6 bases from V and 4 bases from J, with 12 bases between. The CDR3 length is 13 residues. From germline, CDR1 is MDHEN and CDR2 SYDVKM. CDR3: CASSPGGGYGYTF. In nucleotides, the CDR3 is TGTGCCAGCAGCCCTGGGGGGGGCTATGGCTACACCTTC.

The chain couples TRBV7-2 to TRBJ1-2; the D gene is possibly TRBD1 (6 bases). The CDR3 is 13 amino acids. Germline CDR1 SGHTA, CDR2 FQGNSA. V shed 4 bases and J shed 5 bases, with 11 bases lying between them. CDR3 coding DNA: TGTGCCAGCAGCTGGGGGCGTAGGTATGGCTACACCTTC. Translating it yields CASSWGRRYGYTF.

This clone was seen a handful of times. The chain joins TRBV29-1 to TRBJ1-1; the match to TRBD1 covers 7 bases. This CDR3 is built from 15 residues. V lost 7 bases, J lost 1 base, and 12 bases stayed unmatched. Germline V lookup: CDR1 SQVTM, CDR2 ANQGSEA. The chain's CDR3 is CSGTDRAIGNTEAFF. In DNA, the CDR3 is TGCAGCGGAACTGACAGGGCCATAGGGAACACTGAAGCTTTCTTT.

The V and J genes are TRBV5-1 and TRBJ2-2; 7 bases line up with TRBD1. Germline V gene data show CDR1 as SGHRS and CDR2 as YFSETQ. CDR3 length: 15 amino acids. The ends lost 2 bases at V and 2 bases at J; junction bases unmatched: 3. The CDR3 nucleotides are TGCGCCAGCAGCTTACACAGGGGAAACACCGGGGAGCTGTTTTTT. Amino acids: CASSLHRGNTGELFF.

About this clone itself: The junction does not match germline at one end; this may be a read error. The chain has TRBV28 and TRBJ2-1, with TRBD1 matching over 8 bases. CDR3 length: 13 amino acids. Germline V gene sequence: CDR1 MDHEN, CDR2 SYDVKM. The CDR3 DNA follows: TGTGCCACCAATGGACAGGGTAATCTCTGGATAGTCTTC. This gives the protein CATNGQGNLWIVF.

This chain uses TRBV5-1 with TRBJ2-2; D remains ambiguous. V was clipped by 0 bases and J by 4 bases, with 10 bases between them. This CDR3 has 15 amino acids. CDR1 is SGHRS and CDR2 is YFSETQ in the germline V gene. The DNA for the CDR3 is TGCGCCAGCAGCTTGGTCAGAGGTGGCACCGGGGAGCTGTTTTTT. Translated: CASSLVRGGTGELFF.

This clone showed up just once. The V call is TRBV16, the J call TRBJ1-6, with 7 bases that match TRBD1. CDR3 length: 15 amino acids. CDR1 KGHSY and CDR2 FQNENV come from the germline V gene. V was pared by 0 bases and J by 6 bases, with 2 bases of the junction left unmatched. The CDR3 region is CASSQSDRANSPLHF. The CDR3 nucleotides read TGTGCCAGCAGCCAATCAGACAGGGCTAATTCACCCCTCCACTTT.

V usage is TRBV4-1 and J usage is TRBJ2-3; 9 bases map to TRBD2. Germline lookup yields CDR1 MGHRA and CDR2 YSYEKL. The CDR3 has 14 residues. V lost 4 bases, J lost 4 bases, and 3 bases stayed unmatched. The CDR3 sequence: CASSPRLAADTQYF. The CDR3 DNA is TGCGCCAGCAGCCCAAGACTAGCGGCAGATACGCAGTATTTT.

The chain joins TRBV9 to TRBJ2-7, with 9 bases lining up with TRBD1. Looked up from germline, CDR1 is SGDLS and CDR2 is YYNGEE. The V and J ends lost 0 bases and 6 bases, in that order; junction bases with no gene match: 10. The CDR3 is 16 amino acids. The CDR3 spells CASSVDPRGQGSEQYF. CDR3 sequence (DNA): TGTGCCAGCAGCGTAGATCCTCGGGGACAGGGTAGCGAGCAGTACTTC.

The count of this clone is one. The gene calls are TRBV4-2 and TRBJ2-7; 7 positions agree with TRBD2. V lost 1 base, J lost 0 bases, and 3 bases stayed unmatched. This CDR3 has 15 amino acids. Germline values: CDR1 LGHNA, CDR2 YNFKEQ. The CDR3 sequence: CASSQVASGSYEQYF. CDR3 nucleotides: TGTGCCAGCAGCCAAGTGGCTAGCGGCTCCTACGAGCAGTACTTC.

The CDR3 here is CASTPRSGNTIYF. CDR3 DNA: TGTGCCAGCACCCCGAGGTCTGGAAACACCATATATTTT. The rearrangement joins TRBV28 to TRBJ1-3; D not certain. The CDR3 is made up of 13 amino acids. With 7 bases removed from V and 1 base from J, the gap between germline ends came to 8 bases. The germline V gene has CDR1 MDHEN and CDR2 SYDVKM.

V is TRBV7-9 and J is TRBJ2-7; D may be TRBD1 (6 bases). Between the trimmed V and J ends, which lost 5 bases and 5 bases, there was a span of 13 bases. The CDR3 is 13 residues long. Germline CDR1 is SEHNR and CDR2 is FQNEAQ (reference sequence). CDR3 DNA sequence: TGTGCCAGCAGCCCTGCAGGGGCTAACGAGCAGTACTTC. Protein sequence: CASSPAGANEQYF.

V is TRBV19 and J is TRBJ1-1; D unresolved. In germline, CDR1 is LNHDA, CDR2 SQIVND (reference sequence). The V end was cut by 5 bases, the J end by 5 bases, with 15 bases between. CDR3 length: 14 residues. The CDR3 DNA is TGTGCCAGTAGTTTCGGGTCTCGGGGAACTGAAGCTTTCTTT. Its translation: CASSFGSRGTEAFF.

In this sample, this clone turned up once. V usage is TRBV4-3 and J usage is TRBJ2-7; 8 bases align to TRBD1. Losses at the gene ends were 2 bases for V and 3 bases for J; bases not matched to a gene: 6. The CDR3 extends over 15 amino acids. Germline V gene data show CDR1 as LGHNA and CDR2 as YSLEER. CDR3 in DNA: TGCGCCAGCAGCCAATCACAGGGGGAACACTACGAGCAGTACTTC. Its translation is CASSQSQGEHYEQYF.

This clone is a singleton in its sample. The gene calls are TRBV7-9 and TRBJ1-2; D perhaps matches TRBD1 (6 bases). V lost 6 bases and J lost 8, with 22 bases in between. This CDR3 has 15 residues. Germline assignment: CDR1 SEHNR and CDR2 FQNEAQ (reference sequence). CDR3 nucleotides: TGTGCCAGCAGTCGACCCACAGGGTCCGTAAAGGGCTACACCTTC. Its protein product is CASSRPTGSVKGYTF.